One sample yielded the 14 T cell receptor beta chains listed below, sequenced in a study of ipilimumab plus nivolumab after autologous stem cell transplantation. The assay was immunoSEQ multiplex PCR, and TCRdb's table has in-frame clones only and misses some. The repertoire consists of 20,000 to 25,000 clones, with 70% to 85% occurring once and the leading ten covering about 18%. Sequenced material: PBMCs, taken in a trial of ipilimumab plus nivolumab as post-transplant consolidation. The source is a male donor with diffuse large B-cell lymphoma.

On this clone: The same CDR3 is also encoded by other DNA sequences in this sample. The gene calls are TRBV28 and TRBJ1-2, with D possibly being TRBD1 (5 bases). Germline lookup yields CDR1 MDHEN and CDR2 SYDVKM. Trimming removed 7 bases from V and 5 bases from J, with 11 bases in between. This CDR3 has 12 amino acids. In DNA form, the CDR3 reads TGTGCCAGCAATGGGGGGTTGTATGGCTACACCTTC. It is translated as CASNGGLYGYTF.

This clone is categorized as medium-sized. The V and J genes are TRBV4-3 and TRBJ1-3; 10 bases align to TRBD1. The CDR3 is made up of 15 amino acids. CDR1 LGHNA and CDR2 YSLEER come from the germline V gene. Trimming removed 4 bases from V and 3 bases from J; junction bases left unmatched: 3. CDR3 in DNA: TGCGCCAGCAGCCGGGACAGGGGTTTTGGAAACACCATATATTTT. Amino acid sequence: CASSRDRGFGNTIYF.

V and J are TRBV7-9 and TRBJ2-5; D gene unclear. Germline V gene data show CDR1 as SEHNR and CDR2 as FQNEAQ (reference sequence). This CDR3 is built from 14 residues. Trimming left V 1 base short and J 2 bases short, with 8 bases between. The CDR3 protein is CASSLGGQQETQYF. The CDR3 DNA is TGTGCCAGCAGCTTAGGTGGGCAACAAGAGACCCAGTACTTC.

This rearrangement joins TRBV9 to TRBJ1-1; tentative D call: TRBD1 (5 bases). The CDR3 covers 12 residues. V gave up 3 bases and J gave up 8 bases, with 11 bases separating them. Germline V gene sequence: CDR1 SGDLS, CDR2 YYNGEE. CDR3 nucleotides: TGTGCCAGCAGCGCCGTGGAGGGGGAAGCTTTCTTT. This encodes CASSAVEGEAFF.

The chain couples TRBV20-1 to TRBJ2-7, with 8 nucleotides matching TRBD2. This CDR3 is built from 11 residues. Unmatched junction bases numbered 1, after V lost 6 bases and J lost 3 bases. CDR1 is DFQATT, CDR2 SNEGSKA, per germline (reference sequence). The CDR3 coding sequence is TGCAGTGCAAGCGGGGGCTACGAGCAGTACTTC. Its protein is CSASGGYEQYF.

The gene calls are TRBV19 and TRBJ2-1; perhaps TRBD1 as D (6 bases). Germline CDR1 is LNHDA and CDR2 is SQIVND (reference sequence). V was clipped by 5 bases and J by 5 bases, with 10 bases between them. The CDR3 consists of 13 residues. The CDR3: CASSSGQNNEQFF. CDR3 DNA: TGTGCCAGTAGTTCGGGACAAAACAATGAGCAGTTCTTC.

This rearrangement joins TRBV21-1 to TRBJ2-7. TRBV21-1 is a known pseudogene. There are 12 residues in the CDR3. The CDR3 coding sequence is TGTGCCAGCAGTATGGGACCGGGAGAGCAGTACTTC. Translated, it gives CASSMGPGEQYF.

This clone was seen a few times. V gene TRBV10-3 combines with J gene TRBJ2-2, with 10 bases aligning to TRBD2. CDR3 length: 14 amino acids. Germline loops: CDR1 ENHRY, CDR2 SYGVKD. V shed 11 bases, J shed 0 bases, and the junction held 3 bases outside the gene matches. CDR3 in amino acids: CASLAGANTGELFF. Written as DNA, the CDR3 is TGTGCCTCGCTAGCGGGGGCGAACACCGGGGAGCTGTTTTTT.

The chain recombines TRBV18 with TRBJ2-5, with no clear D. The germline V gene has CDR1 KGHSH and CDR2 LQKENI. CDR3 length: 15 residues. V dropped 4 bases and J dropped 5 bases, with 17 bases sitting between them. DNA of the CDR3: TGTGCCAGCTCACGACCGGGTCTGGGTACGGAGACCCAGTACTTC. Encoded protein: CASSRPGLGTETQYF.

On this clone: Other DNA variants within this sample encode the same CDR3. The rearrangement links TRBV29-1 to TRBJ2-7; D assignment may be TRBD1 or TRBD2 (7 bases each). Germline assignment: CDR1 SQVTM and CDR2 ANQGSEA. V dropped 4 bases and J dropped 3 bases, with 19 bases sitting between them. This CDR3 comprises 15 residues. This CDR3 is CSVGGGGTDIYEQYF. In DNA, the CDR3 is TGCAGCGTTGGGGGAGGGGGGACAGATATCTACGAGCAGTACTTC.

This chain connects TRBV28 to TRBJ1-5; D possibly corresponds to TRBD1 (5 bases). Trimming took off 11 bases at V and 5 bases at J, with 13 bases between the two ends. Germline V gene sequence: CDR1 MDHEN, CDR2 SYDVKM. This CDR3 is 12 amino acids long. The CDR3, as DNA: TGTGCCGAAGGGCGGGACGATCAGCCCCAGCATTTT. Residues: CAEGRDDQPQHF.

This clone occurred once. The chain employs TRBV2 and TRBJ1-3, with D uncertain. Germline CDR1 reads SNHLY; CDR2 reads FYNNEI. Trimming left V 3 bases short and J 4 bases short, with 13 bases between. The CDR3 runs 15 residues. The CDR3 DNA reads TGTGCCAGCAGTGACATCCGAGGGTTCGGAAACACCATATATTTT. Residues: CASSDIRGFGNTIYF.

The chain couples TRBV11-2 to TRBJ2-3; unclear D gene. The V gene's germline CDR1 is SGHAT and CDR2 FQNNGV. The CDR3 sequence is 16 residues long. With 0 bases removed from V and 3 bases from J, the gap between germline ends came to 13 bases. The CDR3 region is CASSLDPIWGTDTQYF. The DNA of the CDR3 is TGTGCCAGCAGCTTAGACCCCATTTGGGGTACAGATACGCAGTATTTT.

This clone came up many times. CDR3 loop: CASSSFKTGGERTEAFF. CDR3 in DNA: TGCGCCAGCAGTTCGTTTAAGACAGGGGGCGAGAGGACTGAAGCTTTCTTT. The chain carries TRBV5-1 and TRBJ1-1; TRBD1 matches at 10 bases. The CDR3 is made up of 17 amino acids. Germline trimming cut 5 bases from V and 5 bases from J; bases unmatched to any gene: 15. Germline CDR1 is SGHRS and CDR2 is YFSETQ.